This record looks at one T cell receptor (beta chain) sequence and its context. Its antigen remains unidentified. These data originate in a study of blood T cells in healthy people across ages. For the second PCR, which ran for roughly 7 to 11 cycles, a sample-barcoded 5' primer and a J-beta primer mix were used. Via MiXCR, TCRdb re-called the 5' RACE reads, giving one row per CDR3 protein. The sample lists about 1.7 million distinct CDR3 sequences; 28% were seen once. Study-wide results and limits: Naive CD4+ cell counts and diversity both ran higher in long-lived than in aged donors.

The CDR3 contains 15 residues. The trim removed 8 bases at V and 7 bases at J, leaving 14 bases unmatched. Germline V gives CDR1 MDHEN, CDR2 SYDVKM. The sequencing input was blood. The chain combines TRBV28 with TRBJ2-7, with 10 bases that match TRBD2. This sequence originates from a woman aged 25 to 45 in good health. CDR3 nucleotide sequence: TGTGCCAGCGGAACTAGCGGGGCCTCCTACAATGAGCAGTACTTC. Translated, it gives CASGTSGASYNEQYF.